The rows below give T cell receptor beta chains drawn from one sample of a study of Ad26.COV2.S vaccination and SARS-CoV-2 variants. Produced via immunoSEQ multiplex PCR; TCRdb's table is partial and in-frame only. This table has around 450,000 clones, about 91% appearing once. The sequenced sample was peripheral blood, obtained in a trial of Ad26.COV2.S vaccine versus placebo. The receptors were gathered from a person aged 18-65 years who received the Ad26.COV2.S COVID-19 vaccine or a placebo. Both conserved end residues are part of each CDR3. Fields, in order: D gene, clone size, V gene, J gene, CDR3 protein, CDR3 DNA. D genes are given only for firm matches. For some rows the clone size is stated as once, few or many, or as a class when expanded; others skip it.

d_gene: -
abundance: -
v_gene: TRBV10-3
j_gene: TRBJ1-2
CDR3aa: CAISESEVGSNGYTF
CDR3nt: TGTGCCATCAGTGAGTCGGAGGTAGGGTCTAACGGCTACACCTTC

d_gene: TRBD1
abundance: -
v_gene: TRBV5-1
j_gene: TRBJ1-1
CDR3aa: CASSSGQLNSLWNTEAFF
CDR3nt: TGCGCCAGCAGCTCGGGACAGCTCAACTCCTTGTGGAACACTGAAGCTTTCTTT

d_gene: -
abundance: -
v_gene: TRBV5-6
j_gene: TRBJ2-4
CDR3aa: CASSPDPTGNIQYF
CDR3nt: TGTGCCAGCAGCCCCGACCCTACCGGGAACATTCAGTACTTC

d_gene: -
abundance: -
v_gene: TRBV10-3
j_gene: TRBJ2-1
CDR3aa: CAISESLASGGLNEQFF
CDR3nt: TGTGCCATCAGTGAGTCCCTCGCGTCAGGAGGGCTCAATGAGCAGTTCTTC

d_gene: TRBD1
abundance: -
v_gene: TRBV4-1
j_gene: TRBJ1-6
CDR3aa: CASSRGQNLNNSPLHF
CDR3nt: TGCGCCAGCAGCAGGGGACAGAATCTTAATAATTCACCCCTCCACTTT

d_gene: -
abundance: -
v_gene: TRBV19
j_gene: TRBJ2-1
CDR3aa: CASKSSGGAYNEQFF
CDR3nt: TGTGCCAGTAAGTCTTCAGGGGGGGCATACAATGAGCAGTTCTTC

d_gene: -
abundance: -
v_gene: TRBV6-2/TRBV6-3
j_gene: TRBJ1-5
CDR3aa: CASSYGYNQPQHF
CDR3nt: TGTGCCAGCAGTTATGGGTACAATCAGCCCCAGCATTTT

d_gene: -
abundance: -
v_gene: TRBV5-4
j_gene: TRBJ2-2
CDR3aa: CASSLKYTGELFF
CDR3nt: TGTGCCAGCAGCTTGAAATACACCGGGGAGCTGTTTTTT

d_gene: -
abundance: -
v_gene: TRBV5-1
j_gene: TRBJ1-1
CDR3aa: CASSLGARSEAFF
CDR3nt: TGCGCCAGCAGCTTGGGAGCACGGTCGGAAGCTTTCTTT

d_gene: -
abundance: -
v_gene: TRBV11-3
j_gene: TRBJ1-1
CDR3aa: CASSLSGAEEAFF
CDR3nt: TGTGCCAGCAGCTTATCAGGGGCGGAGGAAGCTTTCTTT

d_gene: -
abundance: -
v_gene: TRBV5-1
j_gene: TRBJ2-3
CDR3aa: CASSWRTLRRDPGYF
CDR3nt: TGCGCCAGCAGCTGGCGCACGCTTCGACGGGACCCGGGGTATTTT

d_gene: -
abundance: -
v_gene: TRBV5-5
j_gene: TRBJ1-3
CDR3aa: CASSLLRGRSGNTIYF
CDR3nt: TGTGCCAGCAGCTTGTTGCGGGGCCGCTCTGGAAACACCATATATTTT

d_gene: -
abundance: -
v_gene: TRBV5-1
j_gene: TRBJ2-5
CDR3aa: CASSSIQTGGETQYF
CDR3nt: TGCGCCAGCAGCTCGATACAAACAGGAGGAGAGACCCAGTACTTC

d_gene: -
abundance: -
v_gene: TRBV4-3
j_gene: TRBJ1-1
CDR3aa: CASSQDRRPDSRAFF
CDR3nt: TGCGCCAGCAGCCAAGATCGACGGCCTGATAGCCGGGCTTTCTTT

d_gene: -
abundance: -
v_gene: TRBV5-1
j_gene: TRBJ1-1
CDR3aa: CASSLEVMNTEAFF
CDR3nt: TGCGCCAGCAGCTTGGAGGTGATGAACACTGAAGCTTTCTTT

d_gene: -
abundance: -
v_gene: TRBV30
j_gene: TRBJ2-7
CDR3aa: CAWSDSVYEQYF
CDR3nt: TGTGCCTGGAGTGACTCCGTCTACGAGCAGTACTTC

d_gene: -
abundance: -
v_gene: TRBV3-1/TRBV3-2
j_gene: TRBJ2-3
CDR3aa: CASSQGSDTQYF
CDR3nt: TGTGCCAGCAGCCAGGGGTCAGATACGCAGTATTTT

d_gene: -
abundance: -
v_gene: TRBV2
j_gene: TRBJ1-4
CDR3aa: CASSAYGGNTREKLFF
CDR3nt: TGTGCCAGCAGTGCCTATGGGGGGAATACAAGGGAAAAACTGTTTTTT

d_gene: -
abundance: -
v_gene: TRBV6-2/TRBV6-3
j_gene: TRBJ2-3
CDR3aa: CASSYSTTDTQYF
CDR3nt: TGTGCCAGCAGTTACTCGACCACAGATACGCAGTATTTT

d_gene: TRBD1
abundance: -
v_gene: TRBV19
j_gene: TRBJ1-1
CDR3aa: CASSIGDRDVMNTEAFF
CDR3nt: TGTGCCAGTAGTATTGGGGACAGGGATGTTATGAACACTGAAGCTTTCTTT

d_gene: -
abundance: -
v_gene: TRBV5-4
j_gene: TRBJ1-2
CDR3aa: CASSGPTPLPGRYGYTF
CDR3nt: TGTGCCAGCAGCGGCCCCACCCCGTTGCCGGGCCGGTATGGCTACACCTTC

d_gene: -
abundance: once
v_gene: TRBV6-1
j_gene: TRBJ2-7
CDR3aa: CASSEMQYYEQYF
CDR3nt: TGTGCCAGCAGTGAAATGCAGTACTACGAGCAGTACTTC

d_gene: -
abundance: -
v_gene: TRBV10-3
j_gene: TRBJ1-1
CDR3aa: CAIMAGDHTEAFF
CDR3nt: TGTGCCATCATGGCAGGGGATCACACTGAAGCTTTCTTT

d_gene: -
abundance: -
v_gene: TRBV4-2
j_gene: TRBJ1-3
CDR3aa: CASSRQGGDTIYF
CDR3nt: TGTGCCAGCAGCCGTCAGGGTGGAGACACCATATATTTT

d_gene: TRBD1
abundance: -
v_gene: TRBV5-8
j_gene: TRBJ2-3
CDR3aa: CASPTRPGQDTDTQYF
CDR3nt: TGTGCCAGCCCCACACGGCCGGGACAGGACACAGATACGCAGTATTTT

d_gene: TRBD1
abundance: once
v_gene: TRBV12-3/TRBV12-4
j_gene: TRBJ1-1
CDR3aa: CASSNRGTEAFF
CDR3nt: TGTGCCAGCAGCAACAGGGGCACTGAAGCTTTCTTT

d_gene: -
abundance: -
v_gene: TRBV9
j_gene: TRBJ1-1
CDR3aa: CASSVVRRGDEAFF
CDR3nt: TGTGCCAGCAGCGTAGTAAGGAGGGGCGATGAAGCTTTCTTT

d_gene: -
abundance: -
v_gene: TRBV9
j_gene: TRBJ2-7
CDR3aa: CASSVYFSEQYF
CDR3nt: TGTGCCAGCAGCGTATACTTCAGCGAGCAGTACTTC

d_gene: -
abundance: -
v_gene: TRBV9
j_gene: TRBJ1-1
CDR3aa: CASSVGSGTEAFF
CDR3nt: TGTGCCAGCAGCGTAGGCTCGGGGACTGAAGCTTTCTTT

d_gene: -
abundance: -
v_gene: TRBV6-1
j_gene: TRBJ2-1
CDR3aa: CASSEAAGEYNEQFF
CDR3nt: TGTGCCAGCAGTGAAGCGGCAGGGGAGTACAATGAGCAGTTCTTC

d_gene: -
abundance: -
v_gene: TRBV18
j_gene: TRBJ1-2
CDR3aa: CASSPPGAEGDGYTF
CDR3nt: TGTGCCAGCTCACCACCAGGGGCAGAAGGGGATGGCTACACCTTC

d_gene: -
abundance: -
v_gene: TRBV15
j_gene: TRBJ1-2
CDR3aa: CATSSPQGSIDGYTF
CDR3nt: TGTGCCACCAGCAGTCCACAGGGAAGTATCGATGGCTACACCTTC

d_gene: -
abundance: -
v_gene: TRBV9
j_gene: TRBJ1-2
CDR3aa: CASSADGREYGYTF
CDR3nt: TGTGCCAGCAGCGCCGACGGCAGGGAGTATGGCTACACCTTC

d_gene: -
abundance: -
v_gene: TRBV29-1
j_gene: TRBJ1-3
CDR3aa: CSAARGNTIYF
CDR3nt: TGCAGCGCCGCCCGGGGAAACACCATATATTTT

d_gene: -
abundance: -
v_gene: TRBV28
j_gene: TRBJ1-2
CDR3aa: CASSFGTGPYGYTF
CDR3nt: TGTGCCAGCAGTTTCGGTACAGGCCCCTATGGCTACACCTTC

d_gene: -
abundance: few
v_gene: TRBV9
j_gene: TRBJ1-2
CDR3aa: CASSVGSAYGYTF
CDR3nt: TGTGCCAGCAGCGTAGGGTCAGCCTATGGCTACACCTTC

d_gene: -
abundance: -
v_gene: TRBV18
j_gene: TRBJ2-7
CDR3aa: CASSLSHERGEQYF
CDR3nt: TGTGCCAGCTCACTCAGTCACGAACGAGGCGAGCAGTACTTC

d_gene: -
abundance: -
v_gene: TRBV7-2
j_gene: TRBJ2-5
CDR3aa: CASSSYTPGTQYF
CDR3nt: TGTGCCAGCAGCTCTTACACCCCCGGGACCCAGTACTTC

d_gene: -
abundance: -
v_gene: TRBV4-3
j_gene: TRBJ1-3
CDR3aa: CASSQGLYSLSWSGNTIYF
CDR3nt: TGCGCCAGCAGCCAAGGGCTCTACAGTTTGTCTTGGTCTGGAAACACCATATATTTT

d_gene: -
abundance: once
v_gene: TRBV18
j_gene: TRBJ2-3
CDR3aa: CASSPPTDTQYF
CDR3nt: TGTGCCAGCTCACCACCCACAGATACGCAGTATTTT

d_gene: -
abundance: -
v_gene: TRBV5-1
j_gene: TRBJ2-7
CDR3aa: CASSPHNLGREDYEQYF
CDR3nt: TGCGCCAGCAGCCCACACAACCTGGGCAGGGAGGACTACGAGCAGTACTTC

d_gene: TRBD2
abundance: -
v_gene: TRBV18
j_gene: TRBJ2-1
CDR3aa: CASSPISGRYNEQFF
CDR3nt: TGTGCCAGCTCCCCGATTAGCGGGAGATACAATGAGCAGTTCTTC

d_gene: -
abundance: -
v_gene: TRBV19
j_gene: TRBJ1-2
CDR3aa: CATITGNYGYTF
CDR3nt: TGTGCCACCATAACAGGGAACTATGGCTACACCTTC

d_gene: -
abundance: once
v_gene: TRBV18
j_gene: TRBJ2-7
CDR3aa: CASSPRRSYEQYF
CDR3nt: TGTGCCAGCTCACCACGGCGGAGCTACGAGCAGTACTTC

d_gene: TRBD1
abundance: -
v_gene: TRBV18
j_gene: TRBJ1-2
CDR3aa: CASSPLLGQGLSAGYTF
CDR3nt: TGTGCCAGCTCACCCTTGTTGGGACAGGGTCTTTCAGCAGGCTACACCTTC

d_gene: -
abundance: -
v_gene: TRBV4-2
j_gene: TRBJ1-2
CDR3aa: CASSQSRTGTSNYGYTF
CDR3nt: TGTGCCAGCAGCCAAAGCCGAACCGGGACCTCTAACTATGGCTACACCTTC

d_gene: -
abundance: -
v_gene: TRBV27
j_gene: TRBJ2-2
CDR3aa: CASSFHRAGGELFF
CDR3nt: TGTGCCAGCAGTTTCCACAGGGCTGGCGGGGAGCTGTTTTTT

d_gene: -
abundance: -
v_gene: TRBV18
j_gene: TRBJ2-3
CDR3aa: CASSPMGTDTQYF
CDR3nt: TGTGCCAGCTCACCAATGGGGACAGATACGCAGTATTTT

d_gene: TRBD1
abundance: -
v_gene: TRBV11-1
j_gene: TRBJ1-2
CDR3aa: CASSLAGTGGNGYTF
CDR3nt: TGTGCCAGCAGCTTAGCAGGGACAGGGGGAAATGGCTACACCTTC

d_gene: TRBD1
abundance: -
v_gene: TRBV6-6
j_gene: TRBJ2-1
CDR3aa: CASSRSPESTGAPYNEQFF
CDR3nt: TGTGCCAGCAGCCGAAGCCCCGAGAGTACAGGGGCCCCCTACAATGAGCAGTTCTTC

d_gene: TRBD1
abundance: -
v_gene: TRBV19
j_gene: TRBJ1-1
CDR3aa: CASSRPTGLNTEAFF
CDR3nt: TGTGCCAGTAGTAGGCCGACAGGGTTGAACACTGAAGCTTTCTTT

d_gene: -
abundance: -
v_gene: TRBV7-3
j_gene: TRBJ1-5
CDR3aa: CASSLMRSRCNQPQHF
CDR3nt: TGTGCCAGCAGCTTAATGAGGTCCCGGTGCAATCAGCCCCAGCATTTT

d_gene: TRBD2
abundance: once
v_gene: TRBV18
j_gene: TRBJ2-7
CDR3aa: CASSREGEQYF
CDR3nt: TGTGCCAGCTCGAGGGAGGGCGAGCAGTACTTC

d_gene: -
abundance: -
v_gene: TRBV6-5
j_gene: TRBJ2-5
CDR3aa: CASTERAGGVTQYF
CDR3nt: TGTGCCTCCACGGAGCGGGCAGGGGGAGTGACCCAGTACTTC

d_gene: -
abundance: -
v_gene: TRBV6-5
j_gene: TRBJ2-2
CDR3aa: CASGTGLNTGELFF
CDR3nt: TGTGCCAGTGGGACGGGTTTGAACACCGGGGAGCTGTTTTTT

d_gene: -
abundance: -
v_gene: TRBV6-2/TRBV6-3
j_gene: TRBJ1-1
CDR3aa: CASSYSKRGRPNTEAFF
CDR3nt: TGTGCCAGCAGTTACTCGAAGCGAGGCAGGCCCAACACTGAAGCTTTCTTT

d_gene: -
abundance: -
v_gene: TRBV7-6
j_gene: TRBJ2-5
CDR3aa: CASSLPPLQETQYF
CDR3nt: TGTGCCAGCAGCTTACCGCCTCTCCAAGAGACCCAGTACTTC